A selection of T cell receptor beta chains follows, all from one sample in a study of cytomegalovirus exposure and HLA in healthy donors. Assay used: immunoSEQ multiplex PCR; TCRdb lists only in-frame clones, some missing. This sample has about 190,000 clones, with 86% found just once. The specimen was PBMCs. These receptors were collected from a woman aged 18-35 years in good health and CMV-seronegative. CDR3s include the opening cysteine and the closing phenylalanine or tryptophan. Fields, in order: V gene, D gene, J gene, clone size, CDR3 protein, CDR3 DNA. D genes are given only for firm matches. The size field is filled for only some rows; it gives once, few, many or a size class.

TRBV11-2	NA	TRBJ1-3	few	CASSFGTGHLANTIYF	TGTGCCAGCAGCTTTGGTACGGGACACCTAGCAAACACCATATATTTT
TRBV27	TRBD1	TRBJ1-2	NA	CASSLTVTGLYGYTF	TGTGCCAGCAGTTTGACGGTGACAGGGCTCTATGGCTACACCTTC
TRBV27	NA	TRBJ1-5	NA	CASRQGVQPQHF	TGTGCCAGCAGACAGGGCGTCCAGCCCCAGCATTTT
TRBV7-2	NA	TRBJ2-1	NA	CASSPPDYNNEQFF	TGTGCCAGCAGCCCCCCGGACTACAACAATGAGCAGTTCTTC
TRBV7-3	TRBD1	TRBJ1-1	NA	CASSLVGQINTEAFF	TGTGCCAGCAGCTTAGTGGGACAGATTAACACTGAAGCTTTCTTT
TRBV7-2	NA	TRBJ2-1	NA	CASSLSRAPGNEQFF	TGTGCCAGCAGCCTCTCCCGGGCCCCGGGGAATGAGCAGTTCTTC
TRBV7-6	NA	TRBJ1-2	few	CASSFAVGVDYGYTF	TGTGCCAGCAGCTTCGCAGTGGGAGTCGACTATGGCTACACCTTC
TRBV19	TRBD2	TRBJ2-7	NA	CASSIDRTSVREQYF	TGTGCCAGTAGTATAGATCGGACTAGCGTACGCGAGCAGTACTTC
TRBV25-1	TRBD1	TRBJ1-1	NA	CASSGTGATEAFF	TGTGCCAGCAGTGGGACAGGGGCCACTGAAGCTTTCTTT
TRBV19	TRBD1	TRBJ2-1	NA	CASSPSGTGASEQFF	TGTGCCAGTAGTCCCTCCGGGACAGGTGCCTCCGAGCAGTTCTTC
TRBV15	TRBD2	TRBJ2-7	NA	CVTSRDQAGLDF	TGTGTCACCAGCAGAGATCAAGCGGGACTCGACTTC
TRBV2	TRBD1	TRBJ1-2	few	CASRTGDYGYTF	TGTGCCAGCAGGACAGGGGACTATGGCTACACCTTC
TRBV7-9	TRBD2	TRBJ2-2	NA	CASSLGLAAGELFF	TGTGCCAGCAGCTTGGGACTAGCAGCCGGGGAGCTGTTTTTT
TRBV5-5	NA	TRBJ1-2	NA	CASSLTDQTNYGYTF	TGTGCCAGCAGCTTGACAGACCAGACTAACTATGGCTACACCTTC
TRBV15	NA	TRBJ2-2	NA	CATSRDRGRQIGELFF	TGTGCCACCAGCAGAGATCGCGGGCGGCAGATCGGGGAGCTGTTTTTT
TRBV7-2	NA	TRBJ2-5	NA	CASSFRIPEGTQETQYF	TGTGCCAGCAGCTTCAGAATACCCGAGGGCACGCAAGAGACCCAGTACTTC
TRBV5-1	TRBD1	TRBJ2-5	NA	CASSPRDSGGTQYF	TGCGCCAGCAGCCCCAGGGACAGTGGAGGGACCCAGTACTTC
TRBV5-6	NA	TRBJ2-7	NA	CASSFQGGTYEQYF	TGTGCCAGCAGCTTCCAGGGAGGCACCTACGAGCAGTACTTC
TRBV6-1	NA	TRBJ2-7	NA	CASIPSSYEQYF	TGTGCCAGCATCCCTAGCTCCTACGAGCAGTACTTC
TRBV19	NA	TRBJ1-1	NA	CASRQINTEAFF	TGTGCCAGTAGACAGATAAACACTGAAGCTTTCTTT
TRBV18	TRBD1	TRBJ1-5	NA	CASSPVSGGNQPQHF	TGTGCCAGCTCACCAGTTTCAGGGGGAAATCAGCCCCAGCATTTT
TRBV19	TRBD2	TRBJ2-7	NA	CASSDPGLAGDYEQYF	TGTGCCAGTAGTGACCCGGGACTAGCGGGAGACTACGAGCAGTACTTC
TRBV7-8	TRBD1	TRBJ2-5	NA	CASSPQGVGGEETQYF	TGTGCCAGCAGCCCCCAGGGGGTAGGGGGCGAAGAGACCCAGTACTTC
TRBV4-2	NA	TRBJ1-1	NA	CASSLSGGNTEAFF	TGTGCCAGCAGCCTTAGCGGGGGGAACACTGAAGCTTTCTTT
TRBV12-5	TRBD1	TRBJ1-3	NA	CASGLSYRGSGNTIYF	TGTGCTAGTGGTTTGTCATACAGGGGCTCTGGAAACACCATATATTTT
TRBV5-1	TRBD2	TRBJ2-7	NA	CASSWGLAGGSPLYEQYF	TGCGCCAGCAGCTGGGGACTAGCGGGGGGCTCGCCCCTCTACGAGCAGTACTTC